Listed below are T cell receptor beta chains from one sample, sequenced in a study of T cell responses to AZD1222 COVID-19 vaccine. Libraries were prepared by immunoSEQ multiplex PCR; TCRdb keeps only in-frame clonotypes and omits some of them. Altogether about 83,000 clones are present, roughly 90% being singletons, with the ten largest covering 25% to 30%. The sample here was peripheral blood, taken 28 days after the second AZD1222 dose. The source is an adult who received the AZD1222 COVID-19 vaccine. Each CDR3 is given with its conserved first and last residue. The D gene is left open where the match is weak. Some rows have no size entry. The others give once, few or many, or a class for an expanded clone.

v_gene: TRBV11-2; d_gene: TRBD2; j_gene: TRBJ2-7; abundance: NA; CDR3nt: TGTGCCAGCAGCACTAGCGGGAGTTCCTACGAGCAGTACTTC; CDR3aa: CASSTSGSSYEQYF
v_gene: TRBV15; d_gene: NA; j_gene: TRBJ2-3; abundance: NA; CDR3nt: TGTGCCACCAGCAGAGATCCCCAGGGATTCACAGATACGCAGTATTTT; CDR3aa: CATSRDPQGFTDTQYF
v_gene: TRBV9; d_gene: NA; j_gene: TRBJ1-3; abundance: once; CDR3nt: TGTGCCAGCAGCGTAGTAGGCAACTCTGGAAACACCATATATTTT; CDR3aa: CASSVVGNSGNTIYF
v_gene: TRBV2; d_gene: NA; j_gene: TRBJ2-5; abundance: NA; CDR3nt: TGTGCCAGCAGTGCGCCCACGCTACAAGAGACCCAGTACTTC; CDR3aa: CASSAPTLQETQYF
v_gene: TRBV7-2; d_gene: NA; j_gene: TRBJ2-5; abundance: NA; CDR3nt: TGTGCCAGCAGCTTAATGGGGACACCCCGGGAGACCCAGTACTTC; CDR3aa: CASSLMGTPRETQYF
v_gene: TRBV5-1; d_gene: NA; j_gene: TRBJ2-7; abundance: NA; CDR3nt: TGCGCCAGCAGCTTGGCCATAAGTGGGGAGCAGTACTTC; CDR3aa: CASSLAISGEQYF
v_gene: TRBV19; d_gene: TRBD2; j_gene: TRBJ2-2; abundance: NA; CDR3nt: TGTGCCAGTAGTATAGTAGGGACTAGCGGGAGTTTAGTAATCGGGGAGCTGTTTTTT; CDR3aa: CASSIVGTSGSLVIGELFF
v_gene: TRBV29-1; d_gene: TRBD2; j_gene: TRBJ2-3; abundance: NA; CDR3nt: TGCAGCGGGAGGACTAGCGGTAGCACAGATACGCAGTATTTT; CDR3aa: CSGRTSGSTDTQYF
v_gene: TRBV6-2/TRBV6-3; d_gene: TRBD2; j_gene: TRBJ2-3; abundance: NA; CDR3nt: TGTGCCAGCAGTACCCCTCTAGCGGGGAGACAAGATACGCAGTATTTT; CDR3aa: CASSTPLAGRQDTQYF
v_gene: TRBV5-1; d_gene: NA; j_gene: TRBJ2-1; abundance: NA; CDR3nt: TGCGCCAGCCTCCCGGGGGTGGGTAGTAATGAGCAGTTCTTC; CDR3aa: CASLPGVGSNEQFF
v_gene: TRBV27; d_gene: NA; j_gene: TRBJ2-7; abundance: NA; CDR3nt: TGTGCCAGCACCCCGATGGGGGGCGTATACGAGCAGTACTTC; CDR3aa: CASTPMGGVYEQYF
v_gene: TRBV28; d_gene: NA; j_gene: TRBJ1-5; abundance: once; CDR3nt: TGTGCCAGCACGGGAAGGGGCATCGGCAATCAGCCCCAGCATTTT; CDR3aa: CASTGRGIGNQPQHF
v_gene: TRBV7-9; d_gene: NA; j_gene: TRBJ1-6; abundance: NA; CDR3nt: TGTGCCAGCAGCTTAGGTTGGGACAATAATTCACCCCTCCACTTT; CDR3aa: CASSLGWDNNSPLHF
v_gene: TRBV5-5; d_gene: NA; j_gene: TRBJ2-7; abundance: NA; CDR3nt: TGTGCCAGCAGGTTTCCTAGCTCCTACGAGCAGTACTTC; CDR3aa: CASRFPSSYEQYF
v_gene: TRBV27; d_gene: TRBD2; j_gene: TRBJ2-7; abundance: NA; CDR3nt: TGTGCCAGCAGCCTCGTTGGGGAGGGCCGGGACGAGCAGTACTTC; CDR3aa: CASSLVGEGRDEQYF
v_gene: TRBV6-4; d_gene: TRBD2; j_gene: TRBJ2-1; abundance: NA; CDR3nt: TGTGCCAGCAGTGCTGTAGCGGGAGGCATCTACAATGAGCAGTTCTTC; CDR3aa: CASSAVAGGIYNEQFF
v_gene: TRBV30; d_gene: NA; j_gene: TRBJ2-5; abundance: NA; CDR3nt: TGTGCCTGGAGTGGGGCCTTAGGTGGCGGGGAGACCCAGTACTTC; CDR3aa: CAWSGALGGGETQYF
v_gene: TRBV29-1; d_gene: NA; j_gene: TRBJ2-5; abundance: NA; CDR3nt: TGCAGCGTTGAAGGAAGCGAAGAGACCCAGTACTTC; CDR3aa: CSVEGSEETQYF
v_gene: TRBV7-2; d_gene: NA; j_gene: TRBJ2-1; abundance: NA; CDR3nt: TGTGCCAGCAGCTGGGGGGGGACACCGGAGCAGTTCTTC; CDR3aa: CASSWGGTPEQFF
v_gene: TRBV3-1/TRBV3-2; d_gene: TRBD2; j_gene: TRBJ2-7; abundance: NA; CDR3nt: TGTGCCAGCAGCAAACCGGGACTAGCGGGAGGGGCCTACGAGCAGTACTTC; CDR3aa: CASSKPGLAGGAYEQYF
v_gene: TRBV5-1; d_gene: TRBD2; j_gene: TRBJ2-1; abundance: once; CDR3nt: TGCGCCAGCAGCTTGGAGCCTGTGTCCGGGACTAGCGGCAATGAGCAGTTCTTC; CDR3aa: CASSLEPVSGTSGNEQFF
v_gene: TRBV6-5; d_gene: TRBD1; j_gene: TRBJ2-3; abundance: NA; CDR3nt: TGTGCCAGCACCGAAACAGGGGCAGATACGCAGTATTTT; CDR3aa: CASTETGADTQYF
v_gene: TRBV11-2; d_gene: NA; j_gene: TRBJ1-1; abundance: NA; CDR3nt: TGTGCCAGTCCAGAGGCGGCCCTCATAAACACTGAAGCTTTCTTT; CDR3aa: CASPEAALINTEAFF